This T cell receptor (beta chain) comes out of a study of cytotoxic CD8 clonotypes in ibrutinib-treated CLL. TCRdb's table, derived via immunoSEQ multiplex PCR, lists solely in-frame clones and lacks some. This repertoire shows fewer than 400,000 clones, 67% found once; its top ten account for roughly 6.8%. As to this clone: The antigen is not known.

The study, taken as a whole, reports: Sustained-remission and progressing patients were not sampled at matched times. Clonality showed a rise at ibrutinib response that reversed toward baseline at progression. Rare overall, public clonotypes shrank or held steady under therapy.

The CDR3 is 18 amino acids. The germline V gene has CDR1 SGHTA and CDR2 FQGTGA. J gave up 10 bases and V 0 bases, and 17 bases lay outside the gene matches. This TCR derives from a human donor with chronic lymphocytic leukemia. Material: PBMCs, obtained after 36 months of ibrutinib treatment. The chain has TRBV7-3 and TRBJ1-2, with 10 bases matching TRBD1. CDR3 in DNA: TGTGCCAGCAGCTTAACCGGCCTGGGGACAGGGGCCGCCGAGGACTACACCTTC. This encodes CASSLTGLGTGAAEDYTF.